This T cell receptor (beta chain) stems from a study of T cells expressing NK-cell markers. The wider study: The authors derived TCR beta repertoires from sorted CD3+CD56+NKG2C+, CD3+CD56+NKG2C- and CD3+CD56-NKG2C+ T cells. Serological testing identified seven of the eight sequenced donors as HCMV-seropositive and one as seronegative.

The CDR3 length is 15 residues. CDR1 MNHNS and CDR2 SASEGT come from the germline V gene. Scientists made TCR beta cDNA using 5'RACE template switching with UMIs. TCRdb reprocessed the 5' RACE reads and keeps a single row for each CDR3 protein, giving no DNA. The ten top clones account for approximately 53%, within a sample of fewer than 25,000 distinct CDR3 sequences. The specimen was blood T cells: a sorted CD56 or NKG2C T cell subset, CD4+ or CD8+ T cells, or bulk PBMC T cells (not recorded which). The V call is TRBV6-1, the J call TRBJ2-2; TCRdb outputs TRBD1, but without DNA this stays unchecked. The clonotype originates from a man between 18 and 69 years old in good health. CDR3 residues: CAISSGGLGTGELFF.